This T cell receptor (beta chain) was recorded in a study of neurological immune-mediated disorders. cDNA was made by 5'RACE with 10-nucleotide random UMIs. TCRdb reprocessed the 5' RACE reads via MiXCR and lists one record per CDR3 protein. The sample carries around 53,000 distinct CDR3 sequences, roughly 8% recorded once. Study-level findings and limits: While HTLV-1-associated myelopathy showed the greatest TCR clonal expansion, multiple sclerosis showed the least, falling below healthy controls.

This clonotype has ten or more counts. Its antigen is not known. The germline CDR1 and CDR2 sequences are SGHTA and FQGNSA. The V gene end was trimmed by 5 bases and the J gene end by 5 bases; junction bases not matched to a gene: 2. This CDR3 is built from 13 residues. Time point: longitudinal time-point 3. Serving as healthy controls were blood bank volunteers based in Maryland, USA. The material sequenced was PBMCs. This TCR was recovered from a woman aged 40 to 49 in good health. J is TRBJ2-1 and V is TRBV7-2, with 8 bases identical to TRBD1. CDR3 region: CASSQTGDNEQFF. Written as DNA, the CDR3 is TGTGCCAGCAGCCAGACAGGGGACAATGAGCAGTTCTTC.